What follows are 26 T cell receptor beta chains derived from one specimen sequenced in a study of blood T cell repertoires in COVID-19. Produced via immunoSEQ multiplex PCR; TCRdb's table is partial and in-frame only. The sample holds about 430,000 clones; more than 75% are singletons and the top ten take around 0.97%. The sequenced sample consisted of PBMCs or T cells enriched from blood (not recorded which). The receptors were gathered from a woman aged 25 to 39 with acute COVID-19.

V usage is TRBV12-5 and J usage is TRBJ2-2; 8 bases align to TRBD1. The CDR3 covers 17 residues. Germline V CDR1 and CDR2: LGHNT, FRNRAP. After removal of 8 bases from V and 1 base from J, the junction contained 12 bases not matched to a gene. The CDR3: CASCIDPGTGNTGELFF. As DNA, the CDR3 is TGTGCTAGTTGCATAGACCCCGGGACAGGGAACACCGGGGAGCTGTTTTTT.

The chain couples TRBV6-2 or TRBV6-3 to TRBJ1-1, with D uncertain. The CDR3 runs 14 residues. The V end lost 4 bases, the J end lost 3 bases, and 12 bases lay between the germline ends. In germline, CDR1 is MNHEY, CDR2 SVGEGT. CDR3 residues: CASSLGSTDTEAFF. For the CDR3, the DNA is TGTGCCAGCAGTTTAGGCAGCACAGACACTGAAGCTTTCTTT.

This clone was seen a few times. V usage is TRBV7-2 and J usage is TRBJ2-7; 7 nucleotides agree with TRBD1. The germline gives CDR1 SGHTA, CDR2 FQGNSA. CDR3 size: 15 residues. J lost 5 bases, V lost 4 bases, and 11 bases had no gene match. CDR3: CASSSGDRVFHEQYF. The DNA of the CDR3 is TGTGCCAGCAGCTCGGGCGACAGGGTTTTCCACGAGCAGTACTTC.

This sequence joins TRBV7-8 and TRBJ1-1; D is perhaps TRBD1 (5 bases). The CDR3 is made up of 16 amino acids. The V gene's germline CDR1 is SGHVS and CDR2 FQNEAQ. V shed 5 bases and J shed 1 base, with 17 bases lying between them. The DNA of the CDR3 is TGTGCCAGCAGCCCAGTCCCCCGGGGGAAGAACACTGAAGCTTTCTTT. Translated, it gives CASSPVPRGKNTEAFF.

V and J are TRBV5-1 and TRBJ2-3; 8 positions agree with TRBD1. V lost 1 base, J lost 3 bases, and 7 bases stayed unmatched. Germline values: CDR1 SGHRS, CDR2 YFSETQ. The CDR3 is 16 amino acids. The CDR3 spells CASSLRVTGDTDTQYF. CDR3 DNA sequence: TGCGCCAGCAGCTTGCGAGTGACAGGGGATACAGATACGCAGTATTTT. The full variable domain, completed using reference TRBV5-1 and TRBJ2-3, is KAGVTQTPRYLIKTRGQQVTLSCSPISGHRSVSWYQQTPGQGLQFLFEYFSETQRNKGNFPGRFSGRQFSNSRSEMNVSTLELGDSALYLCASSLRVTGDTDTQYFGPGTRLTVL.

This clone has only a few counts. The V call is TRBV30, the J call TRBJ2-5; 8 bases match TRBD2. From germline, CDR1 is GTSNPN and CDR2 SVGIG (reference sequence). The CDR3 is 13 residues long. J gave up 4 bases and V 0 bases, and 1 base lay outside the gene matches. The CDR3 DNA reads TGTGCCTGGAGTGTAGCGGGGGCAGAGACCCAGTACTTC. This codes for CAWSVAGAETQYF.

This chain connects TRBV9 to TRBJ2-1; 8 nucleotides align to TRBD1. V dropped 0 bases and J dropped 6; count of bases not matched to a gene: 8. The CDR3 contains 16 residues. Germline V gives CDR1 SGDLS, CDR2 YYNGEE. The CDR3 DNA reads TGTGCCAGCAGCGTAGGAGTAGGACAGGGAATCAATGAGCAGTTCTTC. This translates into CASSVGVGQGINEQFF.

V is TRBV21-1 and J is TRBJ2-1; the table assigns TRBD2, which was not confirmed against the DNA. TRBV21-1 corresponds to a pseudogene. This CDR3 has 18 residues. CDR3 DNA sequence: TGTGCCAGCAGCATCTTGGGGGGAAACAGGACACCCTACAATGAGCAGTTCTTC. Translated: CASSILGGNRTPYNEQFF.

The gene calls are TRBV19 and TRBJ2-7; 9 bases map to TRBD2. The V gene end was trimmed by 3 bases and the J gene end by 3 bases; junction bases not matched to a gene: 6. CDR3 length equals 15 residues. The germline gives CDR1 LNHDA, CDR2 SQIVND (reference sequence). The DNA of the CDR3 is TGTGCCAGTAGTATCGGTTCTAGCGGGGTCTACGAGCAGTACTTC. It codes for CASSIGSSGVYEQYF.

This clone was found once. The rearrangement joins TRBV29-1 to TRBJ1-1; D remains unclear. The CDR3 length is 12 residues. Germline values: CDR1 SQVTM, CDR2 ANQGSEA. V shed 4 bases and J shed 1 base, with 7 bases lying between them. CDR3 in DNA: TGCAGCGTTGGAAACGGGAACACTGAAGCTTTCTTT. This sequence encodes CSVGNGNTEAFF.

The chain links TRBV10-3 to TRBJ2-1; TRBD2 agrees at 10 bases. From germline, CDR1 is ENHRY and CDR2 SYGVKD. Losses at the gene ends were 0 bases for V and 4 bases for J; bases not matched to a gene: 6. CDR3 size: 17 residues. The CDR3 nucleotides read TGTGCCATCAGTGAGTCGTCTAGCGGGGGCCGATACAATGAGCAGTTCTTC. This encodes CAISESSSGGRYNEQFF.

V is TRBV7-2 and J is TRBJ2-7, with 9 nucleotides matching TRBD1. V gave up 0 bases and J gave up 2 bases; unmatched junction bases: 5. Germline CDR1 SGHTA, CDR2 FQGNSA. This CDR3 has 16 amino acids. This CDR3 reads CASSLANRGPTYEQYF. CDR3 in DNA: TGTGCCAGCAGCTTAGCTAACAGGGGGCCGACCTACGAGCAGTACTTC.

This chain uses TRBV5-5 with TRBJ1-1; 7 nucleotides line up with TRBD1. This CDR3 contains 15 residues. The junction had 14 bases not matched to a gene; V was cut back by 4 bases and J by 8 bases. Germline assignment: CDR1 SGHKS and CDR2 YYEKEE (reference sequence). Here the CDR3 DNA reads TGTGCCAGCAGCCTACGGACAGGACTCACACTGGAAGCTTTCTTT. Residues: CASSLRTGLTLEAFF.

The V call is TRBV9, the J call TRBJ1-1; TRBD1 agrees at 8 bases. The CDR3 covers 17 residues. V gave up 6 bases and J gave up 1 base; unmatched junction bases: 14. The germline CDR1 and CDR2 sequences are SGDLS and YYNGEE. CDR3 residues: CASNRLDRGSGNTEAFF. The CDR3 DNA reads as TGTGCCAGCAACCGACTCGACAGGGGAAGCGGGAACACTGAAGCTTTCTTT.

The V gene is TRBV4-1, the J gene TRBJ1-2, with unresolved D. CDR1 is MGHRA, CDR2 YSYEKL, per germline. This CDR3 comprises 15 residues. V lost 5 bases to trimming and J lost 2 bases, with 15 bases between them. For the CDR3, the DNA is TGCGCCAGCAGCAAAAGGGAGAGCGGGAACTATGGCTACACCTTC. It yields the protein CASSKRESGNYGYTF.

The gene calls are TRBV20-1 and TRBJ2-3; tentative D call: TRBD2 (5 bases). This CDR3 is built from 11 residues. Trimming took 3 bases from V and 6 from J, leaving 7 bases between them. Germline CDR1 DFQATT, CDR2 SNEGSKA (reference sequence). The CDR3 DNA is TGCAGTGCTAGCCGGAGGGATACGCAGTATTTT. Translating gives CSASRRDTQYF.

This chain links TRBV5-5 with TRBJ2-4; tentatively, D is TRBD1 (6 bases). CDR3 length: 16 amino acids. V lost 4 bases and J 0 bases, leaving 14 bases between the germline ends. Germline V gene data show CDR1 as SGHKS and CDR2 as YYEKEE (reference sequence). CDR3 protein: CASSHRTAIAKNIQYF. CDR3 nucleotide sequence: TGTGCCAGCAGCCACCGGACAGCTATAGCCAAAAACATTCAGTACTTC.

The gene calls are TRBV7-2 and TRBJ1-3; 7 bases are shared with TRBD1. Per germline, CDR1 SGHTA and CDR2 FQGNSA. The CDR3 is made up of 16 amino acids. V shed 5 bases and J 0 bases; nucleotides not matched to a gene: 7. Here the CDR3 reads CASSRDRSSSGNTIYF. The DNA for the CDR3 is TGTGCCAGCAGCAGGGACAGATCTTCCTCTGGAAACACCATATATTTT.

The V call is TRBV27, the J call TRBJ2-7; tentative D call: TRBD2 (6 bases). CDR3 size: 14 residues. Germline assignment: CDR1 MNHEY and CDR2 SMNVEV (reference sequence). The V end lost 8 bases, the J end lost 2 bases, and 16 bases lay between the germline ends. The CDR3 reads CASGGLREPYEQYF. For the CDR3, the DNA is TGTGCCAGCGGGGGACTCCGGGAGCCCTACGAGCAGTACTTC.

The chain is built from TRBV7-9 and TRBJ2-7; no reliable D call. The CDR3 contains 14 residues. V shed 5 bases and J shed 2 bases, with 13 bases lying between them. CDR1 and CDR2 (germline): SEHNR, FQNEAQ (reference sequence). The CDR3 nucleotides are TGTGCCAGCAGCGAACTTTCAGGTACCTACGAGCAGTACTTC. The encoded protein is CASSELSGTYEQYF.

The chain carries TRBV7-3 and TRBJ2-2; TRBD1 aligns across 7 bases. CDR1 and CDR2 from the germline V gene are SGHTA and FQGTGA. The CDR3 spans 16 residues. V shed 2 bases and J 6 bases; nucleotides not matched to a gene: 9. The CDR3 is CASSLGGQSPPGELFF. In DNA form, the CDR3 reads TGTGCCAGCAGCTTAGGGGGACAGAGCCCCCCCGGGGAGCTGTTTTTT.

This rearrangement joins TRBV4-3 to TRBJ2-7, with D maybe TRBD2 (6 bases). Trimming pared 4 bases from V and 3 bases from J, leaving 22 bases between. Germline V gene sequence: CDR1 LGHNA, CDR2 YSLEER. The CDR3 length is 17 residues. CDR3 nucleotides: TGCGCCAGCAGCCTCCACAAGGGGCAGGGAGGCTTCTACGAGCAGTACTTC. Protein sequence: CASSLHKGQGGFYEQYF.

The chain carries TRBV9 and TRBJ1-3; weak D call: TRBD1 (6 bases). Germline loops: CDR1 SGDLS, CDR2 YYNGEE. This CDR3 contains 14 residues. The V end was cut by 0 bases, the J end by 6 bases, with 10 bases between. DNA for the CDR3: TGTGCCAGCAGCGTAGGAGGGGGGGCAAACACCATATATTTT. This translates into CASSVGGGANTIYF.

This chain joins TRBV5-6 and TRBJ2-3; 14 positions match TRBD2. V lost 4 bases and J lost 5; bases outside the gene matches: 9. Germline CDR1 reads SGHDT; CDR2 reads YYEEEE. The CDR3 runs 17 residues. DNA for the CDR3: TGTGCCAGCAGCGTGAGACTAGCGGGGGGGCTGAGAGATACGCAGTATTTT. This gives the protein CASSVRLAGGLRDTQYF.

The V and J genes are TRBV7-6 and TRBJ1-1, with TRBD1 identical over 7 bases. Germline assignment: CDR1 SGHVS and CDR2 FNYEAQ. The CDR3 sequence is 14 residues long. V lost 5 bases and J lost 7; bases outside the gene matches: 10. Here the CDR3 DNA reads TGTGCCAGCAGCAACAGGGGAATCGACAATGAAGCTTTCTTT. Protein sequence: CASSNRGIDNEAFF.

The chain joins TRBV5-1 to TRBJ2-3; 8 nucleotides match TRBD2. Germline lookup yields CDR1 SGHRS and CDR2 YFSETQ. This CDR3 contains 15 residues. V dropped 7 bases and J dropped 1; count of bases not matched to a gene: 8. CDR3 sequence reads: CASQLSAGGTDTQYF. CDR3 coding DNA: TGCGCCAGCCAGCTATCAGCGGGGGGCACAGATACGCAGTATTTT. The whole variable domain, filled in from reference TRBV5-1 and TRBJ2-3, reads KAGVTQTPRYLIKTRGQQVTLSCSPISGHRSVSWYQQTPGQGLQFLFEYFSETQRNKGNFPGRFSGRQFSNSRSEMNVSTLELGDSALYLCASQLSAGGTDTQYFGPGTRLTVL.